This T cell receptor beta chain was observed in a study of STAT5B mutations in CD4+ large granular lymphocyte leukemia. Assay: immunoSEQ multiplex PCR; the TCRdb copy retains only in-frame clones and omits some. This sample yields roughly 46,000 clones, of which roughly 80% are seen a single time; under 0.4% belongs to the top ten. Concerning this clone: The target antigen is unknown.

Study-wide results and limits: Patient CD4-sorted repertoires stayed more clonal than healthy ones after leukemic-clone removal. Roughly 27% of private leukemic clonotypes occurred rarely in other patients' non-leukemic repertoires.

Buffy coats from healthy blood donors served as controls. Germline loops: CDR1 SGHAT, CDR2 FQNNGV. The CDR3 has 13 amino acids. V was trimmed by 1 base and J by 3 bases, leaving 7 bases between them. Sequenced: CD4+ T cells from blood buffy coats. This clonotype was obtained from a human donor in good health. This chain connects TRBV11-2 to TRBJ2-7, with D unresolved. CDR3 sequence (DNA): TGTGCCAGCAGCTTAGGAGGTCGCTACGAGCAGTACTTC. Translating it yields CASSLGGRYEQYF.